One sample yielded the 3 T cell receptor beta chains listed below, sequenced in a study of blood T cell repertoires in COVID-19 (dated by TCRdb to the early 2020s). The library was made by the immunoSEQ multiplex PCR assay. TCRdb took this table from immuneACCESS and kept in-frame rearrangements with V and J called. Such tables lack part of the clones; where checked against another copy, unresolved V genes explain under half of the gap, and the rest is unexplained. In all, the sample holds about 78,000 clones, and around nine tenths of those were seen once. Roughly 5% of the sample lies in the top ten. Sequenced sample: peripheral blood. These TCRs come from a woman older than 75 with active or convalescent COVID-19.

The chain is built from TRBV21-1 and TRBJ2-5; the table calls TRBD2, which could not be checked here. TRBV21-1 is recorded as a pseudogene. The CDR3 is 23 residues long. The CDR3: CASSPDKGSGRAELVSSQETQYF. CDR3 coding DNA: TGTGCCAGCAGTCCCGATAAGGGTAGCGGGAGGGCCGAGCTCGTTTCGAGCCAAGAGACCCAGTACTTC.

The CDR3 reads CASSLGRVVGNQPQHF. In DNA, the CDR3 is TGTGCCAGCAGTTTGGGCAGGGTAGTGGGTAATCAGCCCCAGCATTTT. This chain connects TRBV28 to TRBJ1-5; a weak D match, TRBD1 (5 bases). Trimming pared 3 bases from V and 4 bases from J, leaving 16 bases between. The CDR3 is 16 residues long. Germline V gives CDR1 MDHEN, CDR2 SYDVKM. The complete variable domain, with remaining parts taken from reference TRBV28 and TRBJ1-5, reads DVKVTQSSRYLVKRTGEKVFLECVQDMDHENMFWYRQDPGLGLRLIYFSYDVKMKEKGDIPEGYSVSREKKERFSLILESASTNQTSMYLCASSLGRVVGNQPQHFGDGTRLSIL.

The V and J genes are TRBV7-6 and TRBJ2-7, with TRBD2 matching over 7 bases. Per germline, CDR1 SGHVS and CDR2 FNYEAQ. CDR3 length: 14 amino acids. V shed 1 base and J 2 bases; nucleotides not matched to a gene: 2. This CDR3 is CASSLGEGTYEQYF. CDR3 sequence (DNA): TGTGCCAGCAGCTTAGGGGAGGGAACCTACGAGCAGTACTTC.